This TCR beta chain was recorded in a study of lymphopenia after photon versus proton radiotherapy. Points from the study as a whole: In patients who died, overall survival fell as post-nadir TCR diversity dropped more. After the lymphocyte nadir, photon-treated repertoires showed oligoclonal expansion, especially of CD8+ Temra cells.

This CDR3 is 15 amino acids long. Germline V gene sequence: CDR1 ENHRY, CDR2 SYGVKD. The V segment lost 6 bases and the J segment 4 bases; nucleotides outside the gene matches: 8. To note about this clone: The antigen is undetermined.

Sequencing used immunoSEQ multiplex PCR; TCRdb keeps in-frame clones, though not all of them. The sample has about 16,000 clones; 85% to 90% are singletons. The receptor was isolated from a man in his 70s with pancreatic cancer. This specimen consisted of peripheral blood, obtained from a patient treated with proton-based radiotherapy. V and J are TRBV10-3 and TRBJ2-5, with 10 bases fitting TRBD2. The CDR3 protein is CAIRSGGANVETQYF. The CDR3 DNA reads TGTGCCATCAGAAGCGGGGGGGCCAATGTAGAGACCCAGTACTTC.